Sequencing of this T cell receptor beta chain was carried out in a study of shared clonotypes between healthy human individuals. Germline values: CDR1 ENHRY, CDR2 SYGVKD. The CDR3 contains 15 residues. V shed 6 bases and J shed 2 bases, with 16 bases lying between them. The data were produced by immunoSEQ multiplex PCR, yet TCRdb's version contains in-frame clones alone and is incomplete. The data show 2 million to 2.5 million clones, 80% to 95% seen once. All of the donors resided in Nashville, Tennessee, and each was a Caucasian adult. The specimen was naive CD4+ T cells from PBMCs. Regarding subset: CD45RA+ positively selected. The rearrangement links TRBV10-3 to TRBJ1-1; possibly TRBD1 for D (5 bases). This TCR came from a young man in good health. Some clones in this sample may be carry-over from other donors' samples. CDR3 coding DNA: TGTGCCATCAGCGACTCCCGTGGGGGAAACACTGAAGCTTTCTTT. Amino acids: CAISDSRGGNTEAFF.